This record looks at one T cell receptor beta chain sequence and its context. Its antigen specificity is not known. Per-nucleotide qualities are absent, and no much larger clonotype sits a single base away. Whole blood was collected in K2EDTA tubes by collaborating institutions according to the institutions' own protocols. For TCRbeta analysis, collaborators shipped samples in one of three forms: frozen whole blood, isolated PBMCs, or DNA extracted from either of those sample types. The immunoSEQ Assay, a bias-controlled multiplex PCR, was used to amplify TCRbeta CDR3 regions from genomic DNA. The published analysis was carried out like this. The number of nucleated cells in each sample was estimated from the amplification of reference gene primers within the assay. Sequence reads were collapsed and filtered to measure the absolute abundance of every unique TCRbeta CDR3 rearrangement. Productive Simpson clonality was computed per sample as the square root of Simpson's diversity index over productive rearrangements. TCRdb provides this immuneACCESS table in a form limited to in-frame rearrangements. Some clones are lacking; in checked studies, under half of them reflect an unresolved V gene, and why the rest are absent is not known. D and trimming come from the DNA, and the V and J calls and clone size come from that table. The sample yields about 70,000 clones; roughly 80% were counted once. The ten largest account for roughly 9.7% of the sample.

This sample was included in a study of blood T cell repertoires in COVID-19 (TCRdb year 2020). A note on the overall study: Collaborator samples came from the United States, Italy and Spain and covered acute and convalescent phases of COVID-19. The prospective study material was composed of cDNA or gDNA derived from T cells, B-cell-depleted T cells, or PBMCs. Deeply sampled blood TCRbeta repertoires from subjects exposed to, actively infected with, or recovered from COVID-19 were included in the dataset. The repertoires were released in a freely available public database meant as a resource for research on the immune response to SARS-CoV-2. Samples came from the ongoing ImmuneRACE study (first 160 participants) plus 1,254 subjects from 6 global collaborators. A de-identified subject ID, COVID-19 status, age in years and sex were almost always included in the sample metadata. HLA class I and class II types, where available, came from metadata supplied by the sample provider rather than from assay-based typing. On the study overall, not on this receptor specifically: The amount of clinical and demographic metadata varied by source and participant and was provided uncurated.

V is pared back by 0 bases and J by 4 bases, with 11 bases lying between the germline termini. Inclusive of the bounding cysteine and phenylalanine, the CDR3 is 15 residues long. CDR3 DNA is the only sequence kept; it has 45 bases, read in frame from the first base. CDR1 and CDR2, per the germline V gene, are SGDLS and YYNGEE. Sequencing input: peripheral blood. This clonotype originated in a woman older than 75 with acute or convalescent COVID-19. The chain links TRBV9 with TRBJ1-5; the best D guess is TRBD1, with 5 bases matching. CDR3 sequence: CASSVDGGGNQPQHF. The bases are TGTGCCAGCAGCGTAGATGGGGGAGGTAATCAGCCCCAGCATTTT.